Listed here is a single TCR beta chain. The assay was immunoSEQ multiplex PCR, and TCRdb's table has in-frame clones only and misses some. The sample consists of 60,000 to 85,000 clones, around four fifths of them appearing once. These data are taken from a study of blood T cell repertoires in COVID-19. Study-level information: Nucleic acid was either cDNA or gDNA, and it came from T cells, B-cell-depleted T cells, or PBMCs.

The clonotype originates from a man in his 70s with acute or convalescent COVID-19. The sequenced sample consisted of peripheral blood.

CDR3 coding DNA: TGTGCCAGCAGCTCCAGCGGGGTCACAGATACGCAGTATTTT. Amino acids: CASSSSGVTDTQYF. The rearrangement links TRBV7-2 to TRBJ2-3; 7 nucleotides match TRBD2. The germline gives CDR1 SGHTA, CDR2 FQGNSA. The CDR3 totals 14 residues. J lost 2 bases, V lost 4 bases, and 3 bases had no gene match.